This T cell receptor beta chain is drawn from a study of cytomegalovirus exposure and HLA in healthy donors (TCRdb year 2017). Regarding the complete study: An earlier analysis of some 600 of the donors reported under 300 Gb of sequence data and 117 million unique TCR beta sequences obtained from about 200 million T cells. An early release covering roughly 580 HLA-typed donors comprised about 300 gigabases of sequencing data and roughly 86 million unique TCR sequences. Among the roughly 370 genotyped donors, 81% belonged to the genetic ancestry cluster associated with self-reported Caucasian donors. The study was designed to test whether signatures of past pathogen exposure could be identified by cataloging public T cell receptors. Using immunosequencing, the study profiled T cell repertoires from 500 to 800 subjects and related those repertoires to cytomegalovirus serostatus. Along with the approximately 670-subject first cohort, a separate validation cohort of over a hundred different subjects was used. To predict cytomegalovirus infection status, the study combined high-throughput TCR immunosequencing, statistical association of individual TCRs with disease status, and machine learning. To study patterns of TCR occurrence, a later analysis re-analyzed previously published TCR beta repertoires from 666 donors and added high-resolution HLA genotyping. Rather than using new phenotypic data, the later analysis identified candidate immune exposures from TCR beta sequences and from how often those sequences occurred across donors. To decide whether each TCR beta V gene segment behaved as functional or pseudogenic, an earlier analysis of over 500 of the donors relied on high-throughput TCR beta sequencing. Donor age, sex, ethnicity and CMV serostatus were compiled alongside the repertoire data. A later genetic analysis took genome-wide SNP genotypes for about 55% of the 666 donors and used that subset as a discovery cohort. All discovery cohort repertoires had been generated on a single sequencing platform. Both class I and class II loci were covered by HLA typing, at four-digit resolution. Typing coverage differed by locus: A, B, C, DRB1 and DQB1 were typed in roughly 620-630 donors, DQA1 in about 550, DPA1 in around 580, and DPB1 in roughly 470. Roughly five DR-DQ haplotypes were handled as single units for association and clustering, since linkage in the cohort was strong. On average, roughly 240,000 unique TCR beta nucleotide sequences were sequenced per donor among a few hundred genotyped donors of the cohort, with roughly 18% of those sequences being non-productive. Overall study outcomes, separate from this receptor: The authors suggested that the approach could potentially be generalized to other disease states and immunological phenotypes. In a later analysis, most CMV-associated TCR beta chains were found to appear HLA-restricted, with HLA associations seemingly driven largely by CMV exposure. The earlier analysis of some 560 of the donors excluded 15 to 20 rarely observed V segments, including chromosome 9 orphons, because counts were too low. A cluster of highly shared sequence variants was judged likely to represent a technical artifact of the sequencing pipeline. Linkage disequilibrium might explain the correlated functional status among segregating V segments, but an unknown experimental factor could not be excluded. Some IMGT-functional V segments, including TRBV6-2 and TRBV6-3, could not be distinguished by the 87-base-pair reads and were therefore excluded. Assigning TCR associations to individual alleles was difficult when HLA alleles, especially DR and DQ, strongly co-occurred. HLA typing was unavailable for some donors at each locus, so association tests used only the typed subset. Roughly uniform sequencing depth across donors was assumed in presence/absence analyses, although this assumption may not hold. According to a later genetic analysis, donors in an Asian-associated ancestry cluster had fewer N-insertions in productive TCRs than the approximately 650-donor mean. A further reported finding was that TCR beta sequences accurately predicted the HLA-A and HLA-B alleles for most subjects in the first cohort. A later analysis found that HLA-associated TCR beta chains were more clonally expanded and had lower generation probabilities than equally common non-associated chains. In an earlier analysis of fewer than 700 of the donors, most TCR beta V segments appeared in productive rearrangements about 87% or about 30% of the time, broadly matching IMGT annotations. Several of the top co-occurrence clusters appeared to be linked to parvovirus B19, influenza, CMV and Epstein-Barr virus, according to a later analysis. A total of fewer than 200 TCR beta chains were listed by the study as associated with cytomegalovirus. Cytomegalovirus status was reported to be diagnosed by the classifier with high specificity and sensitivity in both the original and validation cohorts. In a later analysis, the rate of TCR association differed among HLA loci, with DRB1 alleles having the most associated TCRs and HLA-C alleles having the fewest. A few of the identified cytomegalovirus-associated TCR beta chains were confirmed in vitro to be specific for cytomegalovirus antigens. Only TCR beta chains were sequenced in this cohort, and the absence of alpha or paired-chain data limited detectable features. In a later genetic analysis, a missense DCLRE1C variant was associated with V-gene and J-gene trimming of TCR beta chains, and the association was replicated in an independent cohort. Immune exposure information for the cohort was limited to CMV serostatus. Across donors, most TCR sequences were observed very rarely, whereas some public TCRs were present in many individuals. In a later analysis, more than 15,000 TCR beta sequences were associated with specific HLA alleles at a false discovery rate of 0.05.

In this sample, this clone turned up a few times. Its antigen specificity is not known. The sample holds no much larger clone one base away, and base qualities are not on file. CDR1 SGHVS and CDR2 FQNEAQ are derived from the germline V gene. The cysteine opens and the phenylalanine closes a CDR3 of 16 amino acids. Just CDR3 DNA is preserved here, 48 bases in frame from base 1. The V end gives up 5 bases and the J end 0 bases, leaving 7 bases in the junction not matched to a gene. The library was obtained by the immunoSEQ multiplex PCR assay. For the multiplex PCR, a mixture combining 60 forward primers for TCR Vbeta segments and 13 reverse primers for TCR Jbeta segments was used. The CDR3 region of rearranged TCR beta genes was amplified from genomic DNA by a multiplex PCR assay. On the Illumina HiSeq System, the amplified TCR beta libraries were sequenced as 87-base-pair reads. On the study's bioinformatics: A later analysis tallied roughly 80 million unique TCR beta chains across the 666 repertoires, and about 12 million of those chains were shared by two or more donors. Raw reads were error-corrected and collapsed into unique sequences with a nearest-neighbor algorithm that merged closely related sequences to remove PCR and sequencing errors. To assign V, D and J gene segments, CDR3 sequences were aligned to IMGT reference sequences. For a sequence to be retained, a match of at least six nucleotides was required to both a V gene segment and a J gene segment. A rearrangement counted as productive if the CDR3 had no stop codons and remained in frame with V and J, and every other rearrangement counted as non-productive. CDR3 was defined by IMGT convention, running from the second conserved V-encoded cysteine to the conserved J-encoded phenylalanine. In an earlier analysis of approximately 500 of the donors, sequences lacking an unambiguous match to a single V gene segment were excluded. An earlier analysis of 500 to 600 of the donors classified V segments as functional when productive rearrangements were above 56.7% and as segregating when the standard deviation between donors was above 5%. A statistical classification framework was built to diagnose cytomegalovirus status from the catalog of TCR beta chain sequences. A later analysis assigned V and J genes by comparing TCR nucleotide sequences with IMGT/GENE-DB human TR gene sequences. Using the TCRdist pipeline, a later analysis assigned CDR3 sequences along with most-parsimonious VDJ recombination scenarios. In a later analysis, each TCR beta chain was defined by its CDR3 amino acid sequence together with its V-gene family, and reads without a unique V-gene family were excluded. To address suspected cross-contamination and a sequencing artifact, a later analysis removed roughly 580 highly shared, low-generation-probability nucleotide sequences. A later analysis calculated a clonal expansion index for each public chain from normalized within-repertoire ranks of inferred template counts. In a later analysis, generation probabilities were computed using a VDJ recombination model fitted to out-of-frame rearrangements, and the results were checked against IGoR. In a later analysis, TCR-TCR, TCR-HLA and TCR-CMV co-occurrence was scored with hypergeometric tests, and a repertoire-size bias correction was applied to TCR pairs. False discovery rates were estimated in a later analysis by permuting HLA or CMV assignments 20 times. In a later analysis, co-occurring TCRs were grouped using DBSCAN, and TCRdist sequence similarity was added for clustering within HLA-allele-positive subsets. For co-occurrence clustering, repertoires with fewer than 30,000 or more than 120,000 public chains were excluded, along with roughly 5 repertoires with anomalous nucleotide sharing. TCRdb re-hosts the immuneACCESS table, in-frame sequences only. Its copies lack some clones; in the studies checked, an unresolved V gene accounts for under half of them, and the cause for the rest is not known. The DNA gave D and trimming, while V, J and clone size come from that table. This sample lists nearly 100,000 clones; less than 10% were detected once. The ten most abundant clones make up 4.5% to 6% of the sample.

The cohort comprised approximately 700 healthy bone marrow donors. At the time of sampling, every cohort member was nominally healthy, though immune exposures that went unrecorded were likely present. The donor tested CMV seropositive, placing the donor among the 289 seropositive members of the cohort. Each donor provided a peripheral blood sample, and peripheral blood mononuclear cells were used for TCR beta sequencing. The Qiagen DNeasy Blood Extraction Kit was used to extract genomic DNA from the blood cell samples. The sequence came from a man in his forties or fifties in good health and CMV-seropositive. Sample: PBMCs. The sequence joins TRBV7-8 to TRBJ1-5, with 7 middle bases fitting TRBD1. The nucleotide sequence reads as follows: TGTGCCAGCAGCCCGCCGGGACAGATTAGCAATCAGCCCCAGCATTTT. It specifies CASSPPGQISNQPQHF.